This T cell receptor (beta chain) emerged from a study of metastatic and nonmetastatic thyroid tumors (dated by TCRdb to the early 2020s). Study-wide context: The researchers compared repertoires between peripheral blood samples and tumor or nodule tissue samples from patients with malignant or benign thyroid disease.

No patient had received any treatment before thyroid surgery. Using T-cell receptor beta sequencing, the researchers looked back retrospectively at clinical samples from patients, gathered between about 2012 and 2018. This clone was observed many times. What this receptor recognizes is not known. Base qualities are not at hand, and no much larger clone is one base apart. Overall study outcomes, separate from this receptor: In both blood and tumor samples, TCR beta diversity was reported to be significantly higher in malignant tumors than in benign nodules.

The receptor library was made with PCR. The sequencing machine was an Illumina HiSeq 4000. High-throughput sequencing was used to profile the TCR beta-chain CDR3 region of every patient. The authors' analysis ran thus. A classifier to discriminate distant-metastatic papillary thyroid cancer patients was built from CDR3 differences across clinicopathological groups. To measure repertoire diversity the researchers used the Shannon index, while the Morisita-Horn index served to gauge how similar the tumor and blood repertoires were. TCRdb reanalyzed the raw reads on its own, using fastp at Q25 for trimming and MiXCR for clone calling, and kept in-frame beta chains. The V and J calls and clone size are TCRdb's, not the authors'. Here the sample has tens of thousands of clones; roughly a sixth occur a single time. The ten largest make up around 36% of the sample. Counted from cysteine to phenylalanine, this CDR3 has 12 amino acids. Solely the CDR3 DNA is kept, with 36 bases framed from the first base. The junction carries 6 bases between V and J, which are trimmed by 3 bases and 4 bases respectively. The germline V gene provides CDR1 SNHLY and CDR2 FYNNEI.

The TCR comes from a female donor with papillary thyroid cancer or a benign thyroid nodule (not recorded which). Some clones in this sample may be carry-over from other donors' samples. The sample was blood. The V and J genes are TRBV2 and TRBJ1-1, with no D gene named confidently. The DNA reads as follows: TGTGCCAGCAGTGATAGAGGCACTGAAGCTTTCTTT. Its coded protein is CASSDRGTEAFF.